These 2 T cell receptor beta chains came from one sample sequenced in a study of cytomegalovirus exposure and HLA in healthy donors. This PCR relied on a set of 60 Vbeta primers and 13 Jbeta primers. Sequenced by immunoSEQ multiplex PCR; TCRdb stores in-frame clones only, minus some. The data show over 150,000 clones, approximately 80% seen once. The sequencing sample was made of PBMCs. These receptors all come from a boy aged 10-17 years in good health and CMV-seronegative.

CDR3 nucleotide sequence: TGTGCCAGCAGTGTCAGGGTGGGCACTGAAGCTTTCTTT. This encodes CASSVRVGTEAFF. This chain connects TRBV6-5 to TRBJ1-1; perhaps TRBD1 as D (5 bases). V was trimmed by 5 bases and J by 4 bases, leaving 11 bases between them. Germline CDR1 and CDR2: MNHEY and SVGAGI. The CDR3 loop spans 13 amino acids.

The chain carries TRBV5-1 and TRBJ2-1, with 12 nucleotides matching TRBD2. Germline values: CDR1 SGHRS, CDR2 YFSETQ. The CDR3 has 16 amino acids. J gave up 4 bases and V 0 bases, and 2 bases lay outside the gene matches. The CDR3 protein is CASSLAGTSGYNEQFF. CDR3 DNA sequence: TGCGCCAGCAGCTTGGCCGGGACTAGCGGGTACAATGAGCAGTTCTTC.